Presented here are 25 T cell receptor beta chains from one specimen sequenced in a study of blood T cell repertoires in COVID-19. Using immunoSEQ multiplex PCR, the repertoire was profiled, and TCRdb retains in-frame clones only, with some absent. The repertoire holds around 100,000 clones, with approximately 90% as singletons. Sequenced material: peripheral blood. These receptors were collected from a man in his fifties or sixties with active COVID-19.

The chain uses TRBV5-1 and TRBJ2-2; 15 positions agree with TRBD2. Germline V CDR1 and CDR2: SGHRS, YFSETQ. Germline trimming cut 0 bases from V and 1 base from J; bases unmatched to any gene: 1. The CDR3 totals 18 residues. CDR3: CASSLAGLAGGNTGELFF. In DNA, the CDR3 is TGCGCCAGCAGCTTGGCGGGACTAGCGGGGGGGAACACCGGGGAGCTGTTTTTT.

The V gene is TRBV3-1 (or the pseudogene TRBV3-2), the J gene TRBJ1-1; D is perhaps TRBD1 (5 bases). This CDR3 contains 14 residues. Germline CDR1 LGHDT, CDR2 YNNKEL (reference sequence). V lost 8 bases to trimming and J lost 4 bases, with 17 bases between them. CDR3 nucleotides: TGTGCCAGCGCTAACTTGGACGGGGGCACTGAAGCTTTCTTT. It specifies CASANLDGGTEAFF.

The chain links TRBV19 to TRBJ2-2; 14 bases agree with TRBD2. CDR3 length: 18 residues. V gave up 5 bases and J gave up 4 bases; unmatched junction bases: 9. Germline V gene data show CDR1 as LNHDA and CDR2 as SQIVND (reference sequence). CDR3 loop: CASSLGTSGSSLTGELFF. The DNA for the CDR3 is TGTGCCAGTAGTCTCGGGACTAGCGGGAGTTCACTCACCGGGGAGCTGTTTTTT.

The gene calls are TRBV10-1 and TRBJ1-5; D unresolved. V lost 0 bases, J lost 7 bases, and 16 bases lay in between. CDR1 WNHNN and CDR2 SYGVQD come from the germline V gene (reference sequence). CDR3 length: 16 amino acids. The CDR3 protein is CASSESMRKAKQPQHF. CDR3 in DNA: TGCGCCAGCAGTGAGTCAATGCGGAAAGCTAAGCAGCCCCAGCATTTT.

This chain connects TRBV4-2 to TRBJ1-6; perhaps TRBD1 as D (6 bases). The germline V gene encodes CDR1 LGHNA and CDR2 YNFKEQ. V was trimmed by 4 bases and J by 6 bases, leaving 13 bases between them. The CDR3 consists of 15 residues. In DNA form, the CDR3 reads TGTGCCAGCAGCCTCAGGACAGACCTTAATTCACCCCTCCACTTT. Encoded protein: CASSLRTDLNSPLHF.

The chain is built from TRBV14 and TRBJ2-1; TRBD1 aligns across 11 bases. Germline assignment: CDR1 SGHDN and CDR2 FVKESK. The ends lost 1 base at V and 10 bases at J; junction bases unmatched: 12. The CDR3 extends over 17 amino acids. The CDR3 DNA reads as TGTGCCAGCAGCCAAGGAAAGCACGTGGGACAGGGGGGCGAGCAGTTCTTC. Its translation: CASSQGKHVGQGGEQFF.

V gene TRBV3-1 (or the pseudogene TRBV3-2) combines with J gene TRBJ2-1; 14 bases match TRBD2. The CDR3 runs 20 residues. The trim removed 5 bases at V and 2 bases at J, leaving 14 bases unmatched. CDR1 is LGHDT and CDR2 is YNNKEL in the germline V gene (reference sequence). The CDR3 region is CASSSMTSGRALGTYNEQFF. CDR3 DNA sequence: TGTGCCAGCAGCTCGATGACTAGCGGGAGGGCCCTCGGGACCTACAATGAGCAGTTCTTC.

The chain employs TRBV3-1 (or the pseudogene TRBV3-2) and TRBJ2-5; a possible D gene is TRBD2 (6 bases). Between the trimmed V and J ends, which lost 0 bases and 0 bases, there was a span of 17 bases. Germline V gives CDR1 LGHDT, CDR2 YNNKEL (reference sequence). This CDR3 comprises 18 residues. The CDR3 here is CASSQDLGSGAYQETQYF. The CDR3 DNA follows: TGTGCCAGCAGCCAAGATCTAGGTAGCGGAGCCTACCAAGAGACCCAGTACTTC.

The gene calls are TRBV19 and TRBJ2-1; 7 bases agree with TRBD1. Trimming took 2 bases from V and 2 from J; bases not matched to a gene: 0. This CDR3 has 14 amino acids. Germline CDR1 and CDR2: LNHDA and SQIVND (reference sequence). The CDR3 loop reads CASSITGAYNEQFF. Written as DNA, the CDR3 is TGTGCCAGTAGTATAACAGGGGCCTACAATGAGCAGTTCTTC.

The rearrangement uses TRBV18 and TRBJ2-1, with D tentatively TRBD1 (5 bases). Between the trimmed V and J ends, which lost 3 bases and 6 bases, there was a span of 21 bases. Germline CDR1 and CDR2: KGHSH and LQKENI. The length of the CDR3 is 17 residues. CDR3: CASSPGPGRRVGNEQFF. Written as DNA, the CDR3 is TGTGCCAGCTCACCCGGGCCAGGGCGAAGGGTAGGCAATGAGCAGTTCTTC.

This clone showed up just a few times. The rearrangement joins TRBV7-8 to TRBJ2-2; 7 bases map to TRBD2. Germline CDR1 and CDR2: SGHVS and FQNEAQ. V lost 4 bases and J lost 0; bases outside the gene matches: 5. The CDR3 runs 16 residues. The CDR3 DNA sequence: TGTGCCAGCAGCTCTGGGGGGGTCACGAACACCGGGGAGCTGTTTTTT. It encodes CASSSGGVTNTGELFF. Variable domain in full (rest from reference TRBV7-8 and TRBJ2-2): GAGVSQSPRYKVAKRGQDVALRCDPISGHVSLFWYQQALGQGPEFLTYFQNEAQLDKSGLPSDRFFAERPEGSVSTLKIQRTQQEDSAVYLCASSSGGVTNTGELFFGEGSRLTVL.

CDR3 sequence reads: CASSLPGQGSDNEQFF. The DNA of the CDR3 is TGTGCCAGCTCACTACCGGGACAGGGCTCGGACAATGAGCAGTTCTTC. V gene TRBV18 combines with J gene TRBJ2-1; 9 bases align to TRBD1. V gave up 4 bases and J gave up 5 bases; unmatched junction bases: 9. This CDR3 region has 16 residues. Germline CDR1 KGHSH, CDR2 LQKENI. The full variable domain, in which reference TRBV18 and TRBJ2-1 provide the parts outside the CDR3, is NAGVMQNPRHLVRRRGQEARLRCSPMKGHSHVYWYRQLPEEGLKFMVYLQKENIIDESGMPKERFSAEFPKEGPSILRIQQVVRGDSAAYFCASSLPGQGSDNEQFFGPGTRLTVL.

The chain uses TRBV19 and TRBJ1-5, with a weak D call TRBD1 (6 bases). V lost 5 bases, J lost 4 bases, and 12 bases lay in between. The CDR3 consists of 14 residues. Germline CDR1 is LNHDA and CDR2 is SQIVND (reference sequence). CDR3 coding DNA: TGTGCCAGTAGTCTGGGGGCCGGGAATCAGCCCCAGCATTTT. It specifies CASSLGAGNQPQHF.

The rearrangement uses TRBV12-5 and TRBJ1-5; TRBD1 matches 8 bases. The CDR3 loop spans 14 amino acids. The junction had 4 bases not matched to a gene; V was cut back by 6 bases and J by 3 bases. Germline V gene sequence: CDR1 LGHNT, CDR2 FRNRAP. For the CDR3, the DNA is TGTGCTAGTGGAACGGACAGGGCCAATCAGCCCCAGCATTTT. This translates into CASGTDRANQPQHF.

The rearrangement uses TRBV6-5 and TRBJ1-1; 7 nucleotides line up with TRBD1. Germline V gene sequence: CDR1 MNHEY, CDR2 SVGAGI. This CDR3 is built from 13 residues. The junction had 10 bases not matched to a gene; V was cut back by 10 bases and J by 5 bases. CDR3 bases: TGTGCCACCGAATCGACAGGGACGACTGAAGCTTTCTTT. It is translated as CATESTGTTEAFF.

The chain links TRBV3-1 (or the pseudogene TRBV3-2) to TRBJ2-3, with D possibly being TRBD1 (6 bases). The CDR3 covers 16 residues. With 4 bases removed from V and 8 bases from J, the gap between germline ends came to 22 bases. Per the germline V gene, CDR1 is LGHDT and CDR2 is YNNKEL (reference sequence). This CDR3 reads CASSRLRDISQGTQYF. The CDR3 coding sequence is TGTGCCAGCAGCCGCCTCCGGGACATCAGTCAGGGTACGCAGTATTTT.

V gene TRBV7-3 combines with J gene TRBJ1-1; D is undetermined. Trimming took 2 bases from V and 1 from J, leaving 5 bases between them. This CDR3 has 13 residues. Germline CDR1 SGHTA, CDR2 FQGTGA. This chain's CDR3 is CASSLGRNTEAFF. The CDR3 bases are TGTGCCAGCAGCTTAGGGAGGAACACTGAAGCTTTCTTT.

The genes are TRBV6-2 or TRBV6-3 and TRBJ1-2, with 9 bases lining up with TRBD1. The CDR3 extends over 15 amino acids. Unmatched junction bases numbered 5, after V lost 2 bases and J lost 4 bases. The germline CDR1 and CDR2 sequences are MNHEY and SVGEGT. The DNA of the CDR3 is TGTGCCAGCAGTTACGGACAGGGGAATATCTATGGCTACACCTTC. Translation: CASSYGQGNIYGYTF.

The rearrangement joins TRBV29-1 to TRBJ2-7; the match to TRBD1 covers 8 bases. The CDR3 is 14 residues long. Trimming at V came to 0 bases and at J to 6 bases, leaving 7 bases not matched to a gene. Germline values: CDR1 SQVTM, CDR2 ANQGSEA. The CDR3, as DNA: TGCAGCGTTGAAGACCAGGGGGCTTTAGGCGAGCAGTACTTC. Amino acid sequence: CSVEDQGALGEQYF.

The rearrangement joins TRBV6-5 to TRBJ2-5, with 8 positions matching TRBD2. Germline assignment: CDR1 MNHEY and CDR2 SVGAGI. Trimming at V came to 6 bases and at J to 11 bases, leaving 11 bases not matched to a gene. The CDR3 covers 13 residues. CDR3: CASRKQPGGPQYF. The CDR3, as DNA: TGTGCCAGCAGGAAGCAGCCGGGAGGGCCTCAGTACTTC.

The chain has TRBV18 and TRBJ2-3, with 7 bases aligning to TRBD2. Germline CDR1 reads KGHSH; CDR2 reads LQKENI. CDR3 length: 16 residues. J was trimmed by 2 bases and V by 2 bases; bases with no gene match: 7. The CDR3 region is CASSPGWLAVTDTQYF. The DNA of the CDR3 is TGTGCCAGCTCACCAGGTTGGCTAGCGGTCACAGATACGCAGTATTTT.

The rearrangement links TRBV5-4 to TRBJ2-3; TRBD2 aligns across 15 bases. Germline V lookup: CDR1 SGHNT, CDR2 YYREEE (reference sequence). The CDR3 consists of 16 residues. The ends lost 4 bases at V and 5 bases at J; junction bases unmatched: 5. This CDR3 is CASSPGLAGGEDTQYF. For the CDR3, the DNA is TGTGCCAGCAGCCCCGGACTAGCGGGAGGGGAAGATACGCAGTATTTT.

The chain joins TRBV11-2 to TRBJ1-6; D is perhaps TRBD1 (6 bases). V was trimmed by 2 bases and J by 10 bases, leaving 12 bases between them. The CDR3 has 14 residues. Per the germline V gene, CDR1 is SGHAT and CDR2 is FQNNGV. CDR3 sequence reads: CASSLSQGRSPLHF. The CDR3 DNA reads as TGTGCCAGCAGCTTATCTCAGGGGAGATCACCCCTCCACTTT.

This clone has just one count. The chain carries TRBV29-1 and TRBJ2-3; 7 bases are a match to TRBD1. V lost 6 bases, J lost 0 bases, and 3 bases stayed unmatched. The CDR3 has 13 residues. Per the germline V gene, CDR1 is SQVTM and CDR2 is ANQGSEA. CDR3 in DNA: TGCAGCGTGGACAGGTATAGCACAGATACGCAGTATTTT. Its translation: CSVDRYSTDTQYF.

The CDR3 sequence: CASRLGQGYGYTF. The CDR3 DNA reads TGTGCCAGCAGACTAGGACAGGGTTATGGCTACACCTTC. This chain links TRBV27 with TRBJ1-2; TRBD1 matches at 8 bases. V trimming: 6 bases; J trimming: 5 bases; junction bases outside the gene matches: 5. CDR3 size: 13 residues. Germline CDR1 and CDR2: MNHEY and SMNVEV (reference sequence).